This T cell receptor beta chain is from a study of T-cell reconstitution after alpha-beta-depleted transplantation in children (dated by TCRdb to about 2016). At the level of the whole study: Using TCR repertoire profiling, the study quantitatively followed how T-cell immune reconstitution unfolded in children after TCRalphabeta/CD19-depleted allogeneic hematopoietic cell transplantation. Beyond this particular receptor, the publication reports: Over subsequent months, a decline in hyperexpanded clone frequencies was noted, and after one year, T-cell counts and TCRbeta diversity were mostly ascribed to newly produced T cells. Apparently early alphabetaT-cell count recovery about two months after transplant reportedly relied on only several hundred rapidly expanded clones derived from non-depleted graft cells. In some patients, high TCRbeta diversity at day 60 was attributed to recipient T cells and intrathymic progenitors that had survived conditioning.

Library preparation employed PCR. The reads were generated on an Illumina HiSeq 2500. To normalize quantification of the TCRbeta repertoire, the TCR libraries were built with molecular barcoding that relied on unique molecular identifiers. TCRdb reprocessing: public reads trimmed at Q25 with fastp, clones called with MiXCR, in-frame beta chains kept. Each CDR3 protein gets just one entry, which takes the most common genes and DNA from the rows behind it. Present in this sample are approximately 17,000 distinct CDR3 sequences, roughly 8% of which were seen just once. Less than 40% of the sample comes from the top ten. Reading from cysteine to phenylalanine, the CDR3 counts 16 amino acids. The kept DNA is CDR3 alone, 48 bases in frame from the first base. Looking up the germline V gene (reference sequence) yields CDR1 LNHNV and CDR2 YYDKDF. The junction carries 9 bases between V and J, which are trimmed by 0 bases and 0 bases respectively.

This clonotype has a count of ten or more. Its specific antigen is unknown. Per-base qualities were not stored, and no clone one base away is much larger. In the paper's terms, the time point label means: day 60 (about 2 months) after transplantation. In the paper's terms, the treatment or condition label means: allogeneic hematopoietic cell transplantation with graft depleted of TCRalphabeta T cells and CD19 B cells. Transplant recipients were children who received TCRalphabeta/CD19-depleted allogeneic hematopoietic cell grafts. This TCR derives from a boy under two years old who had a stem cell transplant for Wiskott-Aldrich syndrome, so the T cells may come from the graft donor. Recombination linked TRBV15 to TRBJ2-1; the D gene is perhaps TRBD2, from 5 matching bases. This specimen consisted of PBMCs, mostly from graft donor cells, obtained 60 days after TCRalphabeta/CD19-depleted stem cell transplant. The DNA reads TGTGCCACCAGCAGAGATCCGGGAAGCTCCTACAATGAGCAGTTCTTC. The encoded protein is CATSRDPGSSYNEQFF.